The entry below describes one TCR beta chain. This clone's antigen is unknown. It has no much larger one-base neighbor in the sample; base qualities were not kept. The cohort was made up of hundreds of healthy bone marrow donors. At the time of sampling, all cohort members were nominally healthy, though unrecorded immune exposures were likely present. The donor was CMV seronegative and belonged to the group of 352 seronegative cohort members. Each donor provided a peripheral blood sample, and peripheral blood mononuclear cells were used for TCR beta sequencing. The Qiagen DNeasy Blood Extraction Kit was used to extract genomic DNA from the blood cell samples. The data were taken from a study of cytomegalovirus exposure and HLA in healthy donors (dated 2017 in TCRdb). Looking at the study overall: In an earlier analysis of around 540 of the donors, around 300 Gb of sequence data and some 120 million unique TCR beta sequences from roughly 180 million T cells were reported. A few DR-DQ haplotypes were treated as single units for association and clustering because of strong linkage in the cohort. Of the 300 to 500 genotyped donors, 81% were placed in the genetic ancestry cluster associated with self-reported Caucasian donors. An earlier analysis of several hundred of the donors applied high-throughput TCR beta sequencing to assess whether each TCR beta V gene segment acted as functional or pseudogenic. A later genetic analysis used genome-wide SNP genotypes for 398 of the 666 donors, treating that subset as a discovery cohort. To study patterns of TCR occurrence, a later analysis re-analyzed previously published TCR beta repertoires from several hundred donors and added high-resolution HLA genotyping. HLA typing included class I and class II loci at four-digit resolution. High-throughput TCR immunosequencing, statistical association of individual TCRs with disease status, and machine learning were combined to predict cytomegalovirus infection status. The number of donors typed differed by locus, with roughly 620-630 for A, B, C, DRB1 and DQB1, around 500 for DQA1, 600 to 610 for DPA1, and about 450 for DPB1. A separate validation cohort of roughly 120 different subjects was used in addition to the approximately 670-subject first cohort. The study was designed to test whether signatures of past pathogen exposure could be identified by cataloging public T cell receptors. Approximately 330 gigabases of sequencing data and 91 million or so unique TCR sequences made up an early release that covered approximately 620 HLA-typed donors. The T cell repertoires of 666 subjects were profiled by immunosequencing and related to cytomegalovirus serostatus. The later analysis used no new phenotypic data to find candidate immune exposures, relying instead on TCR beta sequences and their occurrence across donors. Every repertoire in the discovery cohort had been generated on one and the same sequencing platform. Donor age, sex, ethnicity and CMV serostatus were collected together with the repertoire data. Across around 400 genotyped donors of the cohort, an average of roughly 200,000 unique TCR beta nucleotide sequences per donor were sequenced, and roughly a sixth of those sequences were non-productive.

What the study reported, not specific to this receptor: In a later analysis, the rate of TCR association differed among HLA loci, with DRB1 alleles having the most associated TCRs and HLA-C alleles having the fewest. Some IMGT-functional V segments, including TRBV6-2 and TRBV6-3, could not be told apart with the 87-base-pair reads, so those segments were excluded. Over 15 rarely observed V segments, including chromosome 9 orphons, were excluded from the earlier analysis of a few hundred of the donors because counts were too low. The sequencing pipeline was judged likely to have produced a cluster of highly shared sequence variants as a technical artifact. The classifier was reported to diagnose cytomegalovirus status with high specificity and sensitivity in both the original and validation cohorts. In a later analysis, HLA-associated TCR beta chains showed more clonal expansion and lower generation probabilities than non-associated chains that were equally common. Linkage disequilibrium might explain the correlated functional status among segregating V segments, but an unknown experimental factor could not be excluded. Roughly uniform sequencing depth across donors was assumed in presence/absence analyses, although this assumption may not hold. When HLA alleles, especially DR and DQ, strongly co-occurred, TCR associations were difficult to assign to individual alleles. A further reported finding was that TCR beta sequences accurately predicted the HLA-A and HLA-B alleles for most subjects in the first cohort. A later analysis reported that several top co-occurrence clusters appeared linked to parvovirus B19, influenza, CMV and Epstein-Barr virus. An earlier analysis of approximately 530 of the donors showed that most TCR beta V segments appeared in productive rearrangements either about 90% or about 30% of the time, which broadly matched IMGT annotations. For the cohort, immune exposure information was limited to CMV serostatus. The study gave a list of 150 to 200 TCR beta chains associated with cytomegalovirus. An association between a missense DCLRE1C variant and V-gene and J-gene trimming of TCR beta chains was found in a later genetic analysis and replicated in an independent cohort. In a later analysis, 16,951 TCR beta sequences were associated with specific HLA alleles at a false discovery rate of 0.05. The authors suggested that the approach could potentially be extended to other disease states and immunological phenotypes. Across donors, most TCR sequences were observed very rarely, whereas some public TCRs were present in many individuals. In a later analysis, most CMV-associated TCR beta chains were found to appear HLA-restricted, with HLA associations seemingly driven largely by CMV exposure. Compared with the approximately 600-donor mean, donors in an Asian-associated ancestry cluster had fewer N-insertions in productive TCRs, according to a later genetic analysis. Because HLA typing was unavailable for some donors at each locus, only the typed subset was used in association tests. In vitro tests confirmed that a few of the cytomegalovirus-associated TCR beta chains recognize cytomegalovirus antigens. In this cohort, only TCR beta chains were sequenced, and detectable features were limited by the absence of alpha or paired-chain data.

Receptor amplification or capture employed the immunoSEQ multiplex PCR assay. For the multiplex PCR, a mixture combining 60 forward primers for TCR Vbeta segments and 13 reverse primers for TCR Jbeta segments was used. Amplification of the CDR3 region of rearranged TCR beta genes was performed with a multiplex PCR assay on genomic DNA. On the Illumina HiSeq System, the amplified TCR beta libraries were sequenced as 87-base-pair reads. The authors' analysis ran thus. In a later analysis, approximately 74 million unique TCR beta chains were counted across the approximately 670 repertoires, and approximately 11 million of these chains were shared by at least two donors. A nearest-neighbor algorithm error-corrected the raw reads and collapsed the reads into unique sequences, merging closely related sequences to remove PCR and sequencing errors. CDR3 sequences were aligned to IMGT reference sequences to assign V, D and J gene segments. For a sequence to be retained, a match of at least six nucleotides was required to both a V gene segment and a J gene segment. Rearrangements were called productive when the CDR3 lacked stop codons and stayed in frame with V and J; all others were non-productive. Following IMGT convention, CDR3 was defined as the stretch from the second conserved V-encoded cysteine up to the conserved J-encoded phenylalanine. In an earlier analysis of 550 to 650 of the donors, sequences lacking an unambiguous match to a single V gene segment were excluded. An earlier analysis of a few hundred of the donors called V segments functional above 56.7% productive rearrangements and segregating when the between-donor standard deviation exceeded 5%. To diagnose cytomegalovirus status from the catalog of TCR beta chain sequences, a statistical classification framework was built. A later analysis assigned V and J genes by comparing TCR nucleotide sequences with IMGT/GENE-DB human TR gene sequences. In a later analysis, CDR3 sequences and most-parsimonious VDJ recombination scenarios were assigned using the TCRdist pipeline. In a later analysis, each TCR beta chain was defined by its CDR3 amino acid sequence together with its V-gene family, and reads lacking a unique V-gene family were excluded. As a way to deal with suspected cross-contamination and a sequencing artifact, a later analysis dropped more than 500 nucleotide sequences that were highly shared and had low generation probability. In a later analysis, a clonal expansion index was calculated for each public chain from normalized within-repertoire ranks of inferred template counts. In a later analysis, generation probabilities were computed using a VDJ recombination model fitted to out-of-frame rearrangements, and the results were checked against IGoR. A later analysis scored TCR-TCR, TCR-HLA and TCR-CMV co-occurrence with hypergeometric tests, applying a repertoire-size bias correction to TCR pairs. False discovery rates were estimated in a later analysis by permuting HLA or CMV assignments 20 times. In a later analysis, co-occurring TCRs were grouped with DBSCAN, and TCRdist sequence similarity was added when clustering was performed within HLA-allele-positive subsets. Repertoires with fewer than 30,000 or more than 120,000 public chains, plus five repertoires with anomalous nucleotide sharing, were excluded from co-occurrence clustering. Held by TCRdb, this immuneACCESS table contains in-frame sequences only and omits some clones. Under half of the omission traces to an unresolved V gene where checked; the cause of the rest is unknown. Clonal size and the V and J genes are those of that table, whereas D and trimming came from the DNA. Within this sample are about 160,000 clones, with around 84% of them counted one time only. The ten largest account for 1.9% of the sample.

For this chain, trimming is 0 bases at the V end and 0 bases at the J end, and the number of junction bases without a gene match is 8. Reading the germline V gene (reference sequence) gives CDR1 SGHNT and CDR2 YYREEE. The CDR3 numbers 17 residues from cysteine through phenylalanine. The only DNA kept is the CDR3, 51 bases in frame from the first base. The sequence was obtained from a man between 18 and 29 years old in good health and CMV-seronegative. Specimen: PBMCs. The sequence links TRBV5-4 to TRBJ1-1; TRBD1 fits 7 bases in the junction. CDR3 loop: CASSLGGQLTLNTEAFF. Read as DNA, the sequence is TGTGCCAGCAGCTTGGGGGGACAGTTGACCTTGAACACTGAAGCTTTCTTT.